This T cell receptor beta chain came from a study of T-cell reconstitution after alpha-beta-depleted transplantation in children. Preparation of the TCRbeta library was carried out with unique molecular identifiers. Each CDR3 protein gets one entry after TCRdb re-called the PCR reads with MiXCR. The sample has some 300,000 distinct CDR3 sequences; roughly 9.1% are singletons. This clonotype has ten or more counts. The target antigen is unknown. Points from the study as a whole: Elevated TCRbeta diversity at day 60 was traced, in some patients, to surviving recipient T cells and thymic progenitors. Newly produced T cells mostly accounted for T-cell counts and diversity one year post-transplant. Several hundred expanded graft clones reportedly gave rise to the alpha-beta T cells present about two months after transplant.

Trimming left V 3 bases short and J 2 bases short, with 15 bases between. The CDR3 length is 16 residues. This clonotype was obtained from a boy younger than two with acute myeloid leukemia, due to receive a stem cell transplant. Sample: PBMCs, taken before TCRalphabeta/CD19-depleted stem cell transplant. This chain links TRBV12-3 or TRBV12-4 with TRBJ2-3; maybe TRBD2 (7 bases). CDR3 loop: CASSLWGGAITDTQYF. The CDR3 nucleotides are TGTGCCAGCAGTTTGTGGGGGGGGGCAATCACAGATACGCAGTATTTT.